These 26 T cell receptor beta chains originate from one sample sequenced in a study of identical twins' blood T cells. TCRdb called the 5' RACE reads again in MiXCR, with one record for every CDR3 protein. The sample has around 380,000 distinct CDR3 sequences, more than 25% seen once. Input material: PBMCs. These receptors all stem from a woman between 18 and 55 years old in good health.

This chain uses TRBV19 with TRBJ1-5, with D possibly matching TRBD1 (6 bases). Germline V lookup: CDR1 LNHDA, CDR2 SQIVND (reference sequence). V was trimmed by 1 base and J by 3 bases, leaving 10 bases between them. The CDR3 has 15 residues. CDR3: CASSIGDRTNQPQHF. In nucleotides, the CDR3 is TGTGCCAGTAGTATAGGAGACAGGACCAATCAGCCCCAGCATTTT.

In its sample, this clonotype was seen many times. V and J are TRBV20-1 and TRBJ1-1; the D is unclear. Germline values: CDR1 DFQATT, CDR2 SNEGSKA (reference sequence). V dropped 2 bases and J dropped 1 base, with 8 bases sitting between them. This CDR3 spans 13 amino acids. As DNA, the CDR3 is TGCAGTGCTAGACACAGAGAGAACACTGAAGCTTTCTTT. Residues: CSARHRENTEAFF.

This clonotype was seen ten or more times. The genes are TRBV5-5 and TRBJ2-7; no clear D gene. The CDR3 sequence is 11 residues long. With 5 bases removed from V and 5 bases from J, the gap between germline ends came to 8 bases. Germline CDR1 and CDR2: SGHKS and YYEKEE (reference sequence). The CDR3 DNA sequence: TGTGCCAGCAGTATCATGAACGAGCAGTACTTC. Encoded protein: CASSIMNEQYF.

This clonotype was observed a handful of times. The chain carries TRBV29-1 and TRBJ1-2; possible D gene TRBD1, 6 bases. This CDR3 is built from 13 residues. With 4 bases removed from V and 5 bases from J, the gap between germline ends came to 14 bases. Germline V CDR1 and CDR2: SQVTM, ANQGSEA. CDR3 sequence reads: CSVALDSGYGYTF. The CDR3, as DNA: TGCAGCGTTGCGCTGGACAGTGGTTATGGCTACACCTTC. Full variable domain (missing parts from reference TRBV29-1 and TRBJ1-2): SAVISQKPSRDICQRGTSLTIQCQVDSQVTMMFWYRQQPGQSLTLIATANQGSEATYESGFVIDKFPISRPNLTFSTLTVSNMSPEDSSIYLCSVALDSGYGYTFGSGTRLTVV.

This chain joins TRBV5-1 and TRBJ2-1; 7 bases fit TRBD2. The CDR3 loop spans 17 amino acids. The junction had 18 bases not matched to a gene; V was cut back by 4 bases and J by 8 bases. Germline V gene sequence: CDR1 SGHRS, CDR2 YFSETQ. Written as DNA, the CDR3 is TGCGCCAGCAGCCAGCTATTTTGGGAGCGGGATGTCGATGAGCAGTTCTTC. It specifies CASSQLFWERDVDEQFF.

J is TRBJ1-2 and V is TRBV6-2 or TRBV6-3; D remains ambiguous. Trimming cost V 4 bases and J 8 bases, with 23 bases left between them. The CDR3 has 16 amino acids. CDR1 is MNHEY and CDR2 is SVGEGT in the germline V gene. The DNA of the CDR3 is TGTGCCAGCAGTTCGGCGGGAACCTCCCCCCTGCGGGGCTACACCTTC. This encodes CASSSAGTSPLRGYTF.

There are a few counts of this clonotype. The CDR3 loop reads CASSSSPPEAGGQETQYF. CDR3 nucleotides: TGTGCCAGCAGTTCTAGTCCCCCAGAGGCGGGGGGTCAAGAGACCCAGTACTTC. The rearrangement joins TRBV6-5 to TRBJ2-5; 8 positions agree with TRBD2. CDR3 size: 18 residues. Germline CDR1 MNHEY, CDR2 SVGAGI. V lost 4 bases, J lost 2 bases, and 15 bases stayed unmatched.

CDR3 in amino acids: CASSENSGAYNEQFF. The CDR3 coding sequence is TGTGCCAGCAGTGAAAATAGCGGGGCCTACAATGAGCAGTTCTTC. The chain uses TRBV2 and TRBJ2-1, with 8 bases that match TRBD2. The CDR3 runs to 15 residues. Trimming removed 2 bases from V and 2 bases from J; junction bases left unmatched: 2. CDR1 is SNHLY and CDR2 is FYNNEI in the germline V gene. Complete variable domain (other parts from reference TRBV2 and TRBJ2-1): EPEVTQTPSHQVTQMGQEVILRCVPISNHLYFYWYRQILGQKVEFLVSFYNNEISEKSEIFDDQFSVERPDGSNFTLKIRSTKLEDSAMYFCASSENSGAYNEQFFGPGTRLTVL.

This clonotype was counted between two and nine times. The gene calls are TRBV20-1 and TRBJ1-6, with D unresolved. Germline loops: CDR1 DFQATT, CDR2 SNEGSKA (reference sequence). The CDR3 loop spans 17 amino acids. Trimming removed 1 base at V and 0 bases at J, with 13 bases between. CDR3 coding DNA: TGCAGTGCTAGAGCGGGCAGTCGGAGCTCCTATAATTCACCCCTCCACTTT. Amino acids: CSARAGSRSSYNSPLHF.

The rearrangement joins TRBV13 to TRBJ2-2; TRBD2 matches at 7 bases. Germline CDR1 and CDR2: PRHDT and FYEKMQ (reference sequence). The length of the CDR3 is 14 residues. With V trimmed by 8 bases and J by 7 bases, 10 bases remained unmatched. In DNA, the CDR3 is TGTGCCAGCTCCGGGGAGGGCCAAGTCGGGGAGCTGTTTTTT. Amino acid sequence: CASSGEGQVGELFF.

The V and J genes are TRBV20-1 and TRBJ1-2; 8 bases line up with TRBD1. J gave up 6 bases and V 2 bases, and 5 bases lay outside the gene matches. The CDR3 loop spans 13 amino acids. Germline CDR1 is DFQATT and CDR2 is SNEGSKA (reference sequence). The CDR3 sequence: CSARPRTGHGYTF. The DNA for the CDR3 is TGCAGTGCTAGACCTCGGACAGGGCATGGCTACACCTTC.

This clonotype was recorded a few times. The genes are TRBV5-1 and TRBJ2-2; D not resolved. Between the trimmed V and J ends, which lost 0 bases and 6 bases, there was a span of 15 bases. Germline V gene lookup returns CDR1 SGHRS and CDR2 YFSETQ. This CDR3 region has 16 residues. CDR3 coding DNA: TGCGCCAGCAGCTTGGGGCAGATCTACTCAGCCGGGGAGCTGTTTTTT. Its protein is CASSLGQIYSAGELFF. The full variable domain, its missing parts supplied by reference TRBV5-1 and TRBJ2-2, is KAGVTQTPRYLIKTRGQQVTLSCSPISGHRSVSWYQQTPGQGLQFLFEYFSETQRNKGNFPGRFSGRQFSNSRSEMNVSTLELGDSALYLCASSLGQIYSAGELFFGEGSRLTVL.

Of note for this clonotype: This sequence may be a read error, since a much larger clone differs from it by one base. V gene TRBV6-5 combines with J gene TRBJ1-2; TRBD1 is a possible D gene (5 bases). CDR1 is MNHEY, CDR2 SVGAGI, per germline. This CDR3 has 15 amino acids. CDR3 sequence reads: CAGSYGAQSPYGYTF. The CDR3 nucleotides are TGTGCCGGCAGTTACGGGGCCCAAAGCCCCTATGGCTACACCTTC.

The chain links TRBV7-2 to TRBJ1-1; 11 bases align to TRBD1. V dropped 3 bases and J dropped 12; count of bases not matched to a gene: 9. In germline, CDR1 is SGHTA, CDR2 FQGNSA. The CDR3 is 14 amino acids. The DNA of the CDR3 is TGTGCCAGCAGCTTCGGGACAGGGGGGATCAGAACTTTCTTT. As protein: CASSFGTGGIRTFF.

The genes are TRBV5-4 and TRBJ2-1; the match to TRBD1 covers 8 bases. The germline V gene has CDR1 SGHNT and CDR2 YYREEE (reference sequence). V lost 4 bases and J lost 8; bases outside the gene matches: 8. The CDR3 is 14 amino acids. The CDR3 DNA follows: TGTGCCAGCAGCCCATGGACAGGGAAGGATGAGCAGTTCTTC. As protein: CASSPWTGKDEQFF.

This clonotype has a handful of counts. J is TRBJ2-7 and V is TRBV29-1; tentatively, D is TRBD1 (5 bases). Looked up from germline, CDR1 is SQVTM and CDR2 is ANQGSEA. Trimming left V 2 bases short and J 6 bases short, with 11 bases between. The CDR3 covers 12 residues. The chain's CDR3 is CSVETGSGEQYF. For the CDR3, the DNA is TGCAGCGTTGAAACAGGCTCGGGCGAGCAGTACTTC.

The CDR3 here is CASSLGHGIGNTIYF. CDR3 nucleotides: TGTGCCAGCAGCTTGGGACATGGGATAGGAAACACCATATATTTT. The chain has TRBV5-5 and TRBJ1-3, with D uncertain. This CDR3 has 15 amino acids. The germline V gene has CDR1 SGHKS and CDR2 YYEKEE (reference sequence). V lost 0 bases and J lost 4, with 11 bases in between.

The chain links TRBV12-5 to TRBJ1-1, with 9 positions matching TRBD1. This CDR3 spans 11 amino acids. The trim removed 6 bases at V and 11 bases at J, leaving 4 bases unmatched. Per germline, CDR1 LGHNT and CDR2 FRNRAP. CDR3 amino acids: CASGPDRGAFF. CDR3 DNA: TGTGCTAGTGGACCGGACAGGGGTGCTTTCTTT.

On this clonotype: The conserved phenylalanine or tryptophan normally closing the CDR3 is absent here, so this likely arose from a read error. The V and J genes are TRBV6-5 and TRBJ2-7, with D unresolved. Germline CDR1 reads MNHEY; CDR2 reads SVGAGI. This CDR3 has 14 amino acids. Trimming cost V 0 bases and J 3 bases, with 9 bases left between them. The CDR3 DNA reads as TGTGCCAGCAGTTACTCGAGTTGGGGCTACGAGCAGTACCTC. This translates into CASSYSSWGYEQYL.

This clonotype has just a few counts. The rearrangement links TRBV7-2 to TRBJ2-1; tentatively, D is TRBD1 (6 bases). The CDR3 sequence is 16 residues long. V dropped 1 base and J dropped 1 base, with 11 bases sitting between them. Germline CDR1 and CDR2: SGHTA and FQGNSA. The CDR3 loop is CASSLVTGFSYNEQFF. The CDR3 DNA is TGTGCCAGCAGCTTAGTGACAGGTTTTTCCTACAATGAGCAGTTCTTC.

This clonotype came up a few times. The chain has TRBV6-2 or TRBV6-3 and TRBJ1-2; TRBD1 aligns across 7 bases. Germline V gene lookup returns CDR1 MNHEY and CDR2 SVGEGT. Losses at the gene ends were 6 bases for V and 6 bases for J; bases not matched to a gene: 13. This CDR3 has 15 residues. The CDR3 DNA reads as TGTGCCAGCAGCGTACCAGGGGGAACCATTAATGGCTACACCTTC. Its translation is CASSVPGGTINGYTF.

The CDR3 DNA reads TGTGCCAGCAGTGACTCAGGGATCTCTGGAAACACCATATATTTT. Translation: CASSDSGISGNTIYF. The chain couples TRBV6-4 to TRBJ1-3; D is unclear. The V gene's germline CDR1 is MRHNA and CDR2 SNTAGT. Trimming took 0 bases from V and 0 from J, leaving 6 bases between them. The CDR3 is 15 amino acids.

The V and J genes are TRBV20-1 and TRBJ1-5; tentative D call: TRBD1 (5 bases). CDR3 length: 15 residues. Germline CDR1 DFQATT, CDR2 SNEGSKA (reference sequence). V dropped 6 bases and J dropped 5 bases, with 20 bases sitting between them. This CDR3 reads CSALPGPWIDQPQHF. As DNA, the CDR3 is TGCAGTGCCCTACCGGGACCCTGGATCGATCAGCCCCAGCATTTT.

This chain links TRBV11-2 with TRBJ2-1; D ambiguous. This CDR3 comprises 13 residues. Germline loops: CDR1 SGHAT, CDR2 FQNNGV. Trimming cost V 0 bases and J 7 bases, with 7 bases left between them. The CDR3: CASSLEPRNEQFF. The CDR3 DNA sequence: TGTGCCAGCAGCTTAGAGCCCAGGAATGAGCAGTTCTTC.

The V call is TRBV7-9, the J call TRBJ1-1; perhaps TRBD1 as D (6 bases). V dropped 6 bases and J dropped 5 bases, with 22 bases sitting between them. Germline V gene lookup returns CDR1 SEHNR and CDR2 FQNEAQ (reference sequence). CDR3 length: 16 residues. CDR3 loop: CASSYSGASSGTEAFF. CDR3 bases: TGTGCCAGCAGTTATTCAGGGGCTTCAAGTGGGACTGAAGCTTTCTTT.

V is TRBV4-1 and J is TRBJ2-2; D is perhaps TRBD1 or TRBD2 (5 bases each). Germline V gives CDR1 MGHRA, CDR2 YSYEKL. V lost 4 bases, J lost 1 base, and 10 bases lay in between. The CDR3 totals 15 residues. The CDR3 region has the DNA TGCGCCAGCAGCCGCGAGGGGATGAACACCGGGGAGCTGTTTTTT. Translated: CASSREGMNTGELFF.